This entry features one T cell receptor (beta chain) sequence. This specimen comes from a study of blood T cell repertoires in COVID-19. At the level of the study: There were acute and convalescent COVID-19 samples, and they came from the United States, Italy and Spain. PBMCs, B-cell-depleted T cells, or T cells were the source of the cDNA or gDNA that made up the material.

Germline CDR1 DFQATT, CDR2 SNEGSKA (reference sequence). This CDR3 is built from 11 residues. Unmatched junction bases numbered 4, after V lost 1 base and J lost 13 bases. Original processing methods: Amplification from reference gene primers served as the basis for estimated nucleated cell counts. Measured with immunoSEQ multiplex PCR; TCRdb has only the in-frame clones, and not every one. The V and J calls and clone size were taken over from that table, and D and trimming were inferred from the DNA. In the table there are fewer than 200,000 clones, 88% of which are singletons. The sequence was collected from a middle-aged man who had recovered from COVID-19. The material sequenced was peripheral blood. The chain carries TRBV20-1 and TRBJ2-1, with 7 bases fitting TRBD2. This CDR3 reads CSARGGGLQFF. CDR3 in DNA: TGCAGTGCTAGAGGGGGGGGACTACAGTTCTTC.